Following are 25 T cell receptor beta chains from one sample sequenced in a study of type 1 regulatory T cells. Each CDR3 protein is one row after TCRdb ran MiXCR on the reads. This table has about 100,000 distinct CDR3 sequences, roughly 31% appearing once. The source material was CD4+ T cells, either the whole sample or a sorted fraction (not recorded which). All receptors come from a human donor in good health.

This clonotype has just a few counts. The V and J genes are TRBV9 and TRBJ1-1, with TRBD1 identical over 9 bases. The CDR3 has 16 residues. Germline loops: CDR1 SGDLS, CDR2 YYNGEE. With V trimmed by 0 bases and J by 5 bases, 8 bases remained unmatched. CDR3 sequence (DNA): TGTGCCAGCAGCGTAGTCGCTAGAGGACAGGGGACTGAAGCTTTCTTT. The encoded protein is CASSVVARGQGTEAFF.

The table lists this clonotype with a count of one. The chain combines TRBV20-1 with TRBJ2-7; maybe TRBD1 (6 bases). V gave up 3 bases and J gave up 5 bases, with 14 bases separating them. The CDR3 length is 13 residues. The germline CDR1 and CDR2 sequences are DFQATT and SNEGSKA (reference sequence). The CDR3 loop reads CSASRRDTNEQYF. Written as DNA, the CDR3 is TGCAGTGCTAGCCGCCGGGACACCAACGAGCAGTACTTC.

This clonotype has just a few counts. The chain has TRBV29-1 and TRBJ2-5; no firm D call. The CDR3 runs 12 residues. The germline V gene has CDR1 SQVTM and CDR2 ANQGSEA. V gave up 4 bases and J gave up 1 base, with 7 bases separating them. The CDR3 spells CSVVLSQETQYF. In DNA form, the CDR3 reads TGCAGCGTTGTATTGAGCCAAGAGACCCAGTACTTC.

The chain employs TRBV20-1 and TRBJ2-5, with D perhaps matching TRBD1 (5 bases). The V gene lost 3 bases and the J gene lost 5 bases, with 10 bases spanning the gap. CDR1 is DFQATT, CDR2 SNEGSKA, per germline (reference sequence). CDR3 length equals 12 residues. The CDR3 sequence: CSASKGSETQYF. As DNA, the CDR3 is TGCAGTGCTAGTAAGGGGTCGGAGACCCAGTACTTC.

The V gene is TRBV19, the J gene TRBJ2-3; TRBD2 might be the D (6 bases). V lost 5 bases and J 2 bases, leaving 20 bases between the germline ends. Germline lookup yields CDR1 LNHDA and CDR2 SQIVND (reference sequence). The CDR3 runs 17 residues. This CDR3 is CASSAWTGEEYTDTQYF. The CDR3 coding sequence is TGTGCCAGTAGTGCCTGGACGGGGGAGGAATACACAGATACGCAGTATTTT.

The V call is TRBV5-6, the J call TRBJ1-2; 11 nucleotides agree with TRBD1. The CDR3 has 15 amino acids. Unmatched junction bases numbered 3, after V lost 0 bases and J lost 5 bases. Germline V CDR1 and CDR2: SGHDT, YYEEEE. The CDR3 loop reads CASSLEGTGGYGYTF. In DNA, the CDR3 is TGTGCCAGCAGCTTGGAAGGGACAGGGGGATATGGCTACACCTTC. Full variable domain (outside the CDR3, taken from reference TRBV5-6 and TRBJ1-2): DAGVTQSPTHLIKTRGQQVTLRCSPKSGHDTVSWYQQALGQGPQFIFQYYEEEERQRGNFPDRFSGHQFPNYSSELNVNALLLGDSALYLCASSLEGTGGYGYTFGSGTRLTVV.

The chain combines TRBV12-3 or TRBV12-4 with TRBJ1-5; no firm D call. The CDR3 runs 12 residues. The V end was cut by 7 bases, the J end by 7 bases, with 11 bases between. DNA of the CDR3: TGTGCCAGCACCCTAGACCTGCAGCCCCAGCATTTT. Its protein is CASTLDLQPQHF.

The genes are TRBV19 and TRBJ2-3; D gene unclear. The CDR3 covers 13 residues. Trimming shortened V by 10 bases and J by 5 bases, and 16 bases separated the two germline ends. Germline V gene sequence: CDR1 LNHDA, CDR2 SQIVND (reference sequence). The CDR3 protein is CANAPGPGDTQYF. The CDR3 coding sequence is TGTGCCAATGCACCGGGCCCGGGAGATACGCAGTATTTT.

The chain links TRBV20-1 to TRBJ2-7; TRBD2 aligns across 7 bases. Losses at the gene ends were 0 bases for V and 2 bases for J; bases not matched to a gene: 13. This CDR3 has 17 residues. Germline CDR1 is DFQATT and CDR2 is SNEGSKA (reference sequence). The CDR3 DNA sequence: TGCAGTGCTAGAGATACGACGACCGGGACTACTCCCTACGAGCAGTACTTC. The encoded protein is CSARDTTTGTTPYEQYF.

This rearrangement joins TRBV7-8 to TRBJ2-4; TRBD1 agrees at 10 bases. Germline V gene lookup returns CDR1 SGHVS and CDR2 FQNEAQ. V gave up 2 bases and J gave up 9 bases; unmatched junction bases: 7. CDR3 length: 15 residues. The CDR3 nucleotides read TGTGCCAGCAGCTTAATGGGACAGGGGAGTAGCATTCAGTACTTC. This encodes CASSLMGQGSSIQYF.

The rearrangement links TRBV20-1 to TRBJ2-7; 8 bases align to TRBD2. The V segment lost 4 bases and the J segment 3 bases; nucleotides outside the gene matches: 5. Germline V gene data show CDR1 as DFQATT and CDR2 as SNEGSKA (reference sequence). The CDR3 runs to 13 residues. The CDR3 DNA is TGCAGTGCTACGGGACTAGGGGACTACGAGCAGTACTTC. It is translated as CSATGLGDYEQYF.

This chain uses TRBV15 with TRBJ1-5; 10 positions agree with TRBD1. With 0 bases clipped from V and 2 bases from J, the junction kept 13 bases outside the gene matches. CDR1 and CDR2 (germline): LNHNV, YYDKDF (reference sequence). This CDR3 region has 20 residues. CDR3 coding DNA: TGTGCCACCAGCAGAGATTGGCTGGACAGGGGGAGTTGGGGCAATCAGCCCCAGCATTTT. This codes for CATSRDWLDRGSWGNQPQHF.

This sequence joins TRBV2 and TRBJ2-7; 7 bases map to TRBD2. Germline assignment: CDR1 SNHLY and CDR2 FYNNEI. Trimming took 10 bases from V and 3 from J; bases not matched to a gene: 18. This CDR3 has 16 residues. The CDR3 nucleotides read TGTGCCACCCGTTTGAGCGGGATACTGCCCGGCTACGAGCAGTACTTC. It translates to CATRLSGILPGYEQYF.

The gene calls are TRBV3-1 and TRBJ1-1, with D uncertain. Germline CDR1 reads LGHDT; CDR2 reads YNNKEL (reference sequence). This CDR3 is built from 13 residues. The ends were cut back, 5 bases at V and 3 bases at J, with 10 bases in the middle. The DNA for the CDR3 is TGTGCCAGCAGCAAGGGTCGGGACACTGAAGCTTTCTTT. Protein sequence: CASSKGRDTEAFF.

This clonotype is a singleton in its sample. The chain uses TRBV20-1 and TRBJ1-2; D may be TRBD1 (6 bases). The CDR3 contains 12 residues. Between the trimmed V and J ends, which lost 6 bases and 6 bases, there was a span of 14 bases. The germline gives CDR1 DFQATT, CDR2 SNEGSKA (reference sequence). CDR3 in amino acids: CSAYDRRDGYTF. The CDR3 DNA sequence: TGCAGTGCCTATGACAGGCGAGATGGCTACACCTTC.

This clonotype was observed a few times. The chain couples TRBV11-2 to TRBJ1-2; 9 bases line up with TRBD1. V shed 4 bases and J 4 bases; nucleotides not matched to a gene: 1. The CDR3 spans 13 residues. The V gene's germline CDR1 is SGHAT and CDR2 FQNNGV. CDR3 region: CASSSDRGYGYTF. CDR3 in DNA: TGTGCCAGCAGCTCGGACAGGGGCTATGGCTACACCTTC.

Remarks on this clonotype: A much larger clone lies one base from this, so it may be a read error. The V call is TRBV19, the J call TRBJ2-7, with D possibly being TRBD1 or TRBD2 (5 bases each). The CDR3 covers 14 residues. Germline values: CDR1 LNHDA, CDR2 SQIVND (reference sequence). This chain's CDR3 is CTSSITWGSYEQYF. The CDR3 DNA reads TGTACCAGTAGTATAACCTGGGGGTCCTACGAGCAGTACTTC.

This clonotype was recorded a few times. The chain uses TRBV5-1 and TRBJ2-3; 10 bases match TRBD2. CDR1 SGHRS and CDR2 YFSETQ come from the germline V gene. V was clipped by 3 bases and J by 0 bases; unmatched bases: 4. The CDR3 loop spans 16 amino acids. The chain's CDR3 is CASSSLTSGSTDTQYF. DNA for the CDR3: TGCGCCAGCAGCTCCTTGACTAGCGGGAGCACAGATACGCAGTATTTT.

The rearrangement joins TRBV9 to TRBJ2-1, with 12 bases fitting TRBD2. The CDR3 spans 16 residues. Germline lookup yields CDR1 SGDLS and CDR2 YYNGEE. Losses at the gene ends were 5 bases for V and 5 bases for J; bases not matched to a gene: 8. The CDR3 DNA reads as TGTGCCAGCAGTACCACTAGCGGGAGGTCCAACAATGAGCAGTTCTTC. Translated: CASSTTSGRSNNEQFF.

The chain links TRBV13 to TRBJ2-1; D is possibly TRBD2 (5 bases). V shed 0 bases and J shed 2 bases, with 11 bases lying between them. Germline V CDR1 and CDR2: PRHDT, FYEKMQ (reference sequence). The length of the CDR3 is 16 residues. The CDR3 DNA reads TGTGCCAGCAGCTTAGGAGGCGGGCGGACCTACAATGAGCAGTTCTTC. Translation: CASSLGGGRTYNEQFF.

CDR3 nucleotide sequence: TGTGCCAGCAGGGGGGGCTGGTCGCAGTATTTT. Amino acids: CASRGGWSQYF. The chain links TRBV12-3 or TRBV12-4 to TRBJ2-3; either TRBD1 or TRBD2 may supply D (6 bases each). The CDR3 runs to 11 residues. With 6 bases removed from V and 10 bases from J, the gap between germline ends came to 11 bases.

In this sample, this clonotype turned up once. V gene TRBV7-2 combines with J gene TRBJ2-1; 8 bases are a match to TRBD2. The V and J ends lost 8 bases and 8 bases, in that order; junction bases with no gene match: 11. Germline CDR1 is SGHTA and CDR2 is FQGNSA. CDR3 length: 14 residues. The CDR3 sequence: CASEEAGGWDEQFF. DNA of the CDR3: TGTGCCAGCGAGGAGGCGGGAGGTTGGGATGAGCAGTTCTTC.

This clonotype appeared a few times. This chain links TRBV6-6 with TRBJ2-3, with D perhaps matching TRBD1 (9 bases). The CDR3 sequence is 16 residues long. The germline V gene has CDR1 MNHNY and CDR2 SVGAGI (reference sequence). V was clipped by 5 bases and J by 0 bases, with 15 bases between them. The CDR3 DNA is TGTGCCAGCAGTGGTAGCGGGACAGGGAGCACAGATACGCAGTATTTT. It encodes CASSGSGTGSTDTQYF.

CDR3 bases: TGTGCCTGGATCACAGAAAACTCCTACGAGCAGTACTTC. Protein product: CAWITENSYEQYF. The chain is built from TRBV30 and TRBJ2-7, with unresolved D. In germline, CDR1 is GTSNPN, CDR2 SVGIG (reference sequence). This CDR3 has 13 residues. Trimming took off 4 bases at V and 0 bases at J, with 10 bases between the two ends.

J is TRBJ1-4 and V is TRBV7-6; unclear D gene. The CDR3 has 13 residues. The ends were cut back, 7 bases at V and 4 bases at J, with 10 bases in the middle. Germline V gene data show CDR1 as SGHVS and CDR2 as FNYEAQ. CDR3 protein: CASKSPSNEKLFF. The CDR3 DNA sequence: TGTGCCAGCAAGTCCCCGAGTAATGAAAAACTGTTTTTT.